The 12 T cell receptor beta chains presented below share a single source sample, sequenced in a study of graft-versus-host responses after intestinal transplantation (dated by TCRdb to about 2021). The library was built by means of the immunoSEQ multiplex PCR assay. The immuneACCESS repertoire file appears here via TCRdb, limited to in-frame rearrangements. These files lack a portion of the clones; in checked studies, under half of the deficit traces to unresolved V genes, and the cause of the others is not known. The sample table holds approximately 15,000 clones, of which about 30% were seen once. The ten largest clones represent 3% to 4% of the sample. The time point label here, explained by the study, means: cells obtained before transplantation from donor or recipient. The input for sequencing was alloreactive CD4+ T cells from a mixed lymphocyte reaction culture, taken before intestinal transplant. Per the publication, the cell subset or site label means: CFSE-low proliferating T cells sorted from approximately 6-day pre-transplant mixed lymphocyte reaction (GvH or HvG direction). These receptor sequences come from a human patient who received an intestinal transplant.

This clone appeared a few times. The CDR3 sequence: CASSPGQGMYEQYF. CDR3 in DNA: TGTGCCAGCAGCCCGGGACAGGGTATGTACGAGCAGTACTTC. The chain joins TRBV2 to TRBJ2-7; 9 nucleotides agree with TRBD1. CDR1 is SNHLY, CDR2 FYNNEI, per germline. This CDR3 region has 14 residues. The trim removed 6 bases at V and 4 bases at J, leaving 7 bases unmatched.

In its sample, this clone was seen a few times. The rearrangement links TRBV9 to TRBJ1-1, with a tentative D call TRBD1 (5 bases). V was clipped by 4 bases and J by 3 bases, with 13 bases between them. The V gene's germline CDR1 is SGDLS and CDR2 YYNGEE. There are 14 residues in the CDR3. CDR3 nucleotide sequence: TGTGCCAGCAGCTCCTCGACGGGACACACTGAAGCTTTCTTT. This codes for CASSSSTGHTEAFF.

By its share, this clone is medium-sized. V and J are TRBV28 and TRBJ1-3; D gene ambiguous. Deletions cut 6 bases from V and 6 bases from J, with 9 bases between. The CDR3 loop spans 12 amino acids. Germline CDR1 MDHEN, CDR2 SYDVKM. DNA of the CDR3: TGTGCCAGCAGCCGGGAGCTAAACACCATATATTTT. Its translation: CASSRELNTIYF.

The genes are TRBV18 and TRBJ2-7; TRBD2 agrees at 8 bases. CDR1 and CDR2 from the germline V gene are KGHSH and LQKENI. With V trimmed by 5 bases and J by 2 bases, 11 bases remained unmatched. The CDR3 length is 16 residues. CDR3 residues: CASSALAGEGPYEQYF. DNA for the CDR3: TGTGCCAGCTCAGCCCTAGCGGGCGAAGGTCCCTACGAGCAGTACTTC.

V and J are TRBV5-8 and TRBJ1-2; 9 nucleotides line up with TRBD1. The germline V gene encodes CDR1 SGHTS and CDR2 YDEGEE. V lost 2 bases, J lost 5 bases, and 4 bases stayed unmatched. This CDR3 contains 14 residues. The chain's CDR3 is CASSFGTGFYGYTF. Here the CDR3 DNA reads TGTGCCAGCAGCTTCGGGACAGGGTTTTATGGCTACACCTTC. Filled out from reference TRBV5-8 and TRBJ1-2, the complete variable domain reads EAGVTQSPTHLIKTRGQQATLRCSPISGHTSVYWYQQALGLGLQFLLWYDEGEERNRGNFPPRFSGRQFPNYSSELNVNALELEDSALYLCASSFGTGFYGYTFGSGTRLTVV.

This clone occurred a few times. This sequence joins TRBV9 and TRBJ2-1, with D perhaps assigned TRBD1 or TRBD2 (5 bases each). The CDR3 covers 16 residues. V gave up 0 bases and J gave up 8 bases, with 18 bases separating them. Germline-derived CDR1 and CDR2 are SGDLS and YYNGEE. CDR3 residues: CASSVAPRDPLDEQFF. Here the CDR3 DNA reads TGTGCCAGCAGCGTAGCCCCCCGGGACCCCCTCGATGAGCAGTTCTTC.

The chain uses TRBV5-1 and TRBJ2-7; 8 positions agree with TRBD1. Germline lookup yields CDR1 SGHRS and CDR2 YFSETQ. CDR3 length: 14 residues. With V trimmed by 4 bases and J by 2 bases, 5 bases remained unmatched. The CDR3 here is CASSKGQETYEQYF. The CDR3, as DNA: TGCGCCAGCAGCAAGGGACAGGAGACCTACGAGCAGTACTTC.

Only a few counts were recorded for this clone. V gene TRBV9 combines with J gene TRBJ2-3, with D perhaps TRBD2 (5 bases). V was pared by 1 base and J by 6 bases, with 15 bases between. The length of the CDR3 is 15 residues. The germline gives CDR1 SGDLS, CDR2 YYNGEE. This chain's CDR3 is CASSVHGGLSDTQYF. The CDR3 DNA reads TGTGCCAGCAGCGTACATGGAGGTCTCTCGGATACGCAGTATTTT.

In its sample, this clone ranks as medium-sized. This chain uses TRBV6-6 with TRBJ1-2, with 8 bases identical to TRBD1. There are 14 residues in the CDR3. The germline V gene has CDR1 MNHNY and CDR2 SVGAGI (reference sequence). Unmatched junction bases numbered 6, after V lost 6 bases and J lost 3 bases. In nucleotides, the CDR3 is TGTGCCAGCAGACCAGGGGGCTCTGACTATGGCTACACCTTC. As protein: CASRPGGSDYGYTF.

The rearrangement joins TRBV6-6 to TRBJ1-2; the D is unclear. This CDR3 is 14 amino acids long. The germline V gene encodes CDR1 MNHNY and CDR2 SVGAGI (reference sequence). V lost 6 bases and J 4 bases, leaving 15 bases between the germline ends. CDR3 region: CASSGSGEVYGYTF. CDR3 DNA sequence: TGTGCCAGCAGCGGTTCCGGGGAGGTCTATGGCTACACCTTC.

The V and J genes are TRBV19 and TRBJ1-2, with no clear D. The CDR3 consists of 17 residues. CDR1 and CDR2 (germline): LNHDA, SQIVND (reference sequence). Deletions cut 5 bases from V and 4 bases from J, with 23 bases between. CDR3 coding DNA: TGTGCCAGTAGTGGCACGCAGACAAATCGAAAGATCTATGGCTACACCTTC. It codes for CASSGTQTNRKIYGYTF.

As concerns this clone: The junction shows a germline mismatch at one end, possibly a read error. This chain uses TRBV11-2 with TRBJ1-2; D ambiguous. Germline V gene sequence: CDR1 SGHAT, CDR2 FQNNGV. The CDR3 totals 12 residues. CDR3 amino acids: CASSLGAVGSVF. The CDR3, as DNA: TGTGCCAGCAGCTTAGGGGCTGTAGGGTCCGTCTTC.